This TCR beta chain appears in the sequencing data of a study of OX40 agonist ivuxolimab in advanced cancers. Whole-study findings and limits: The 0.1-3.0 mg/kg partial responders had among the lowest clonal expansion.

The ends were cut back, 1 base at V and 2 bases at J, with 21 bases in the middle. The CDR3 consists of 18 residues. Per germline, CDR1 SGHVS and CDR2 FNYEAQ. A remark on this clone: Its target is unknown.

This table comes from immunoSEQ multiplex PCR, and its TCRdb copy is limited to in-frame clones, with some not included. The sample includes some 19,000 clones, 79% of them seen just once. Here the sequenced sample was CD4+ or CD8+ T cells sorted from blood, taken in a trial of the OX40 agonist ivuxolimab. The V and J genes are TRBV7-6 and TRBJ2-7, with D perhaps matching TRBD2 (6 bases). This receptor was taken from an adult with an advanced solid tumor such as melanoma, head and neck, liver or kidney cancer. CDR3 protein: CASSLDETGTAVPYEQYF. As DNA, the CDR3 is TGTGCCAGCAGCTTAGATGAAACCGGGACTGCCGTTCCCTACGAGCAGTACTTC.